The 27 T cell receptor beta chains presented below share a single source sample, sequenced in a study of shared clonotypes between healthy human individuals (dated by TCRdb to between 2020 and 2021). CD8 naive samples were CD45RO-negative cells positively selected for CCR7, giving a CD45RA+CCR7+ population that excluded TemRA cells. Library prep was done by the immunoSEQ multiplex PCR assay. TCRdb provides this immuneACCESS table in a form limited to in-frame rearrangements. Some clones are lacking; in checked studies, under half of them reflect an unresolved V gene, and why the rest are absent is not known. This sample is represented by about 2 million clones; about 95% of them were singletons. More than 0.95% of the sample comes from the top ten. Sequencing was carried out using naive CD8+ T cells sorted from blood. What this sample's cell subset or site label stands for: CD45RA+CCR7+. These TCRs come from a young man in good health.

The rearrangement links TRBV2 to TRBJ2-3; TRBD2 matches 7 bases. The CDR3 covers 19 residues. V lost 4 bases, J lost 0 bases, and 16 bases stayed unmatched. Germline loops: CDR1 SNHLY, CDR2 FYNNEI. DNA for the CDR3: TGTGCCAGCAGTGTCCCCCGGGGGGAGGGCAGGGAGAGCACAGATACGCAGTATTTT. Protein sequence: CASSVPRGEGRESTDTQYF.

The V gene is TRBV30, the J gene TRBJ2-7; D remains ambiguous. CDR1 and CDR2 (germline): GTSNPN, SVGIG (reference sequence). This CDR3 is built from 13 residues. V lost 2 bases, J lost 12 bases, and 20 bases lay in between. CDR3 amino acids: CAWSMGNNGARYF. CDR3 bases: TGTGCCTGGAGTATGGGTAACAACGGAGCCCGGTACTTC.

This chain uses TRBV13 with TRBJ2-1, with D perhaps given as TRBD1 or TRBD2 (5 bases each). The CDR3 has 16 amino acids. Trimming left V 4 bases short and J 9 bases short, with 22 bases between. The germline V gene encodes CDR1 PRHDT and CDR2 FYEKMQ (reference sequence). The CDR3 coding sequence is TGTGCCAGCAGCTCTCCCCGGGACGAAACTTTCGGTGAGCAGTTCTTC. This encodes CASSSPRDETFGEQFF.

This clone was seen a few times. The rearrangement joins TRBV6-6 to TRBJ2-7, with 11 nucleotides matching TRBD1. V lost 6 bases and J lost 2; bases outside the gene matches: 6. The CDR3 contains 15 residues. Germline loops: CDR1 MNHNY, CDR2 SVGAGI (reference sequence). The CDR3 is CASREGGQGAYEQYF. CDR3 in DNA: TGTGCCAGCAGGGAAGGGGGACAGGGGGCCTACGAGCAGTACTTC.

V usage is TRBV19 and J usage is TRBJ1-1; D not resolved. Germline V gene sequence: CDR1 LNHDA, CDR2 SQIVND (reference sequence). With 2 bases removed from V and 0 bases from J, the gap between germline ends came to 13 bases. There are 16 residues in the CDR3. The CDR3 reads CASSIRAEQMNTEAFF. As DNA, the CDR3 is TGTGCCAGTAGTATAAGGGCAGAACAAATGAACACTGAAGCTTTCTTT.

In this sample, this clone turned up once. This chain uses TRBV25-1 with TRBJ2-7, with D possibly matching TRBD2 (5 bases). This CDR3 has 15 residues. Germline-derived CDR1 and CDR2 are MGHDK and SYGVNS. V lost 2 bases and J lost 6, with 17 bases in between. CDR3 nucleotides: TGTGCCAGCAGTGAACTAGCCACGAGTGATGGCGAGCAGTACTTC. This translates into CASSELATSDGEQYF.

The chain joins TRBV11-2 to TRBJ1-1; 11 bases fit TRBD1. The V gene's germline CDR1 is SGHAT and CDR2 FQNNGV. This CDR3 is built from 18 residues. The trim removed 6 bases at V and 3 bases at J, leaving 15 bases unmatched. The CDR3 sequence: CASRSSPGTGGRDTEAFF. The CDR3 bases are TGTGCCAGCAGATCCTCTCCCGGGACAGGGGGAAGGGACACTGAAGCTTTCTTT. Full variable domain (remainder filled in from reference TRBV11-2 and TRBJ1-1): EAGVAQSPRYKIIEKRQSVAFWCNPISGHATLYWYQQILGQGPKLLIQFQNNGVVDDSQLPKDRFSAERLKGVDSTLKIQPAKLEDSAVYLCASRSSPGTGGRDTEAFFGQGTRLTVV.

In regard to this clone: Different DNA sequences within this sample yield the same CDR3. Written as DNA, the CDR3 is TGTGCCAGCAGTGAATTAGCGGGGGGCCCCACAGATACGCAGTATTTT. Its translation is CASSELAGGPTDTQYF. The J gene is TRBJ2-3, the V gene TRBV6-1, with TRBD2 identical over 10 bases. The CDR3 consists of 16 residues. J was trimmed by 2 bases and V by 2 bases; bases with no gene match: 4. The germline V gene has CDR1 MNHNS and CDR2 SASEGT.

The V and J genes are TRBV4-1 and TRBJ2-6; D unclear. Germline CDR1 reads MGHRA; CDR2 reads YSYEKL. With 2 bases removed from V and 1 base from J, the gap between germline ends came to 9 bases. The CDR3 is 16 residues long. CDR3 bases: TGCGCCAGCAGCCAACCACTACCTTCTGGGGCCAACGTCCTGACTTTC. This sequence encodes CASSQPLPSGANVLTF.

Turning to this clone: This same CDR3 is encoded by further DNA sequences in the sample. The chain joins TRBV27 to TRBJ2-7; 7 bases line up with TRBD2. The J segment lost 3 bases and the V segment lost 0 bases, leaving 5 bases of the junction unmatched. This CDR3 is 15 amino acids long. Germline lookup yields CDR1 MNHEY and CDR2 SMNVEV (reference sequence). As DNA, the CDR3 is TGTGCCAGCAGTTTATCCGTCGCGGGGGACTACGAGCAGTACTTC. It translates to CASSLSVAGDYEQYF.

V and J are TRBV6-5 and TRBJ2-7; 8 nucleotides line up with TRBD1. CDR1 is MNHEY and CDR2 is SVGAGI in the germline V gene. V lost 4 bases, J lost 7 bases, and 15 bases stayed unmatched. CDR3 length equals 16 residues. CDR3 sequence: CASSWTGQGLGEEQYF. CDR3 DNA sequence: TGTGCCAGCAGTTGGACCGGACAGGGACTCGGAGAGGAGCAGTACTTC.

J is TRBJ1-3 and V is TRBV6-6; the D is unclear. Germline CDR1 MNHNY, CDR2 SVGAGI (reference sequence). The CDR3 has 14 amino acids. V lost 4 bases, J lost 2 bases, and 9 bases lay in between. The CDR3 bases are TGTGCCAGCAGTTGGACGTCCGCTGGAAACACCATATATTTT. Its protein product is CASSWTSAGNTIYF.

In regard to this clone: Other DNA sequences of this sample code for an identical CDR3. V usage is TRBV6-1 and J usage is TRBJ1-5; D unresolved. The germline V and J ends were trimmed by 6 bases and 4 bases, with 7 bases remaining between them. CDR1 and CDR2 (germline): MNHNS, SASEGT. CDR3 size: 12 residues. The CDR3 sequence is CASRSSNQPQHF. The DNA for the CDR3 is TGTGCCAGCAGGTCCAGTAATCAGCCCCAGCATTTT.

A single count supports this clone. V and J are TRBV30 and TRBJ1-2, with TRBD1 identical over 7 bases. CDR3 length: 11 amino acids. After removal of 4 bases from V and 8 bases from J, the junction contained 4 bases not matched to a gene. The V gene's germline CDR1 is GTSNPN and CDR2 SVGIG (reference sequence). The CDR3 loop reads CAWIQGDGYTF. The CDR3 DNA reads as TGTGCCTGGATTCAGGGGGACGGCTACACCTTC.

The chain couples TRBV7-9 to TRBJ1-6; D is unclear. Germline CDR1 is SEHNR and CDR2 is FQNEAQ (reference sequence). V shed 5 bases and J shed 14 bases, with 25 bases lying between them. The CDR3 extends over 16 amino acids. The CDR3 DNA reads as TGTGCCAGCAGCCCGGTCGACTCCTCTCCCGGTTTATCCCTCCACTTT. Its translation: CASSPVDSSPGLSLHF.

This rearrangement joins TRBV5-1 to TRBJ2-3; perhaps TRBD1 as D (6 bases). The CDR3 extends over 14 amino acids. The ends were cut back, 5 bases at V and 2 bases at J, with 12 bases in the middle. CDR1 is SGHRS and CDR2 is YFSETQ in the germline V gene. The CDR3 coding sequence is TGCGCCAGCAGTTCAGGGGCCCTCACAGATACGCAGTATTTT. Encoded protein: CASSSGALTDTQYF.

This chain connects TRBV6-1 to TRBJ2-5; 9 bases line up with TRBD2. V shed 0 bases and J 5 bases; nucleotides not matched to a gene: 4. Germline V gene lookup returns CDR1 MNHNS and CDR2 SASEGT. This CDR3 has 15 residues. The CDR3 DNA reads TGTGCCAGCAGTGAAGCCCTAGCGGGGCAGGAGACCCAGTACTTC. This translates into CASSEALAGQETQYF.

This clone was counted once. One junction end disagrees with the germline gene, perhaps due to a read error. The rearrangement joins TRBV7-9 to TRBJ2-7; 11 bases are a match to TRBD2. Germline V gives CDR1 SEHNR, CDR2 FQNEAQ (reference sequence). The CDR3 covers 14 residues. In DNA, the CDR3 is TGTGCCAGCACCTTACTAGCGGGAGTAGGAGAGCAGTACTTC. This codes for CASTLLAGVGEQYF.

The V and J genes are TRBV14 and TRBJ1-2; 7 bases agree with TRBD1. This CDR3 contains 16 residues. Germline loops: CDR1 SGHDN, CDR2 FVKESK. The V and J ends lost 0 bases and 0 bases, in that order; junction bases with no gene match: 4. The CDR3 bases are TGTGCCAGCAGCCAAGAACCCGGGACAGCTAACTATGGCTACACCTTC. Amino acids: CASSQEPGTANYGYTF.

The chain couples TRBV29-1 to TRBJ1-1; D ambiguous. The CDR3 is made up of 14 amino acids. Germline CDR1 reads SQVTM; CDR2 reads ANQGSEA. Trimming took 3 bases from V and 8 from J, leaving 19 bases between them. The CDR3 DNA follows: TGCAGCGTTGAGGCTAACTGGGCCAGTGGGGAAGCTTTCTTT. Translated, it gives CSVEANWASGEAFF.

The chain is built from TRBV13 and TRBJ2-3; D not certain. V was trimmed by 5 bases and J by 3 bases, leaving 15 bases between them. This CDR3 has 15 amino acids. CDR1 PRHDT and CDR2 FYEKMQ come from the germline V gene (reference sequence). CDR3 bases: TGTGCCAGCAGCCCGGAAGGCAGTGAGACAGATACGCAGTATTTT. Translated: CASSPEGSETDTQYF.

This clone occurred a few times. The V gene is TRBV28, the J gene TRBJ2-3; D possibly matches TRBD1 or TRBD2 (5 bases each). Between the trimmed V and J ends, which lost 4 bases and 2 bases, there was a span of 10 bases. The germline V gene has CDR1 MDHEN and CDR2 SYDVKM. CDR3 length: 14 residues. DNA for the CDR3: TGTGCCAGCAGTTCGAGGGGCCTCACAGATACGCAGTATTTT. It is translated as CASSSRGLTDTQYF.

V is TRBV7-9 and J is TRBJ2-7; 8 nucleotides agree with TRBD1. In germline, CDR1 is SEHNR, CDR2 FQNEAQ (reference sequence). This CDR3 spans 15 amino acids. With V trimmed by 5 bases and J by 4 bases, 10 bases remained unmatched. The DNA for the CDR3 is TGTGCCAGCAGCACCACAGGGGGTGGTACGTACGAGCAGTACTTC. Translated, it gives CASSTTGGGTYEQYF.

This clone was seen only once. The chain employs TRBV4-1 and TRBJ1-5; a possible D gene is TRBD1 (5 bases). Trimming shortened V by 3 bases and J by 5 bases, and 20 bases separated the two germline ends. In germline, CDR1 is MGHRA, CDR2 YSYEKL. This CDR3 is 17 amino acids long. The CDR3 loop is CASSHSSPGRSDQPQHF. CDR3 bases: TGCGCCAGCAGCCATTCTAGTCCGGGACGATCGGATCAGCCCCAGCATTTT.

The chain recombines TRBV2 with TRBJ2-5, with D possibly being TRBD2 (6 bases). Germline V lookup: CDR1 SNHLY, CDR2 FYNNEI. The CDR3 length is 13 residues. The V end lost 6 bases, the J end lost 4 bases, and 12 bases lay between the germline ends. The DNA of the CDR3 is TGTGCCAGCAGCGCGGGACCGCGAGAGACCCAGTACTTC. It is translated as CASSAGPRETQYF. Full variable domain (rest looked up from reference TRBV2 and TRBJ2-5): EPEVTQTPSHQVTQMGQEVILRCVPISNHLYFYWYRQILGQKVEFLVSFYNNEISEKSEIFDDQFSVERPDGSNFTLKIRSTKLEDSAMYFCASSAGPRETQYFGPGTRLLVL.

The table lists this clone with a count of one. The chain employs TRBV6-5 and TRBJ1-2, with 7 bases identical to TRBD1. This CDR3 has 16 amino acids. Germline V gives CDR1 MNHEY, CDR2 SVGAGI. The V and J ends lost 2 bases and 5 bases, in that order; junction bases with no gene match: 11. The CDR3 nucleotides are TGTGCCAGCAGTTACCTCTCGTCAAGGGGGCTGTATGGCTACACCTTC. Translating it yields CASSYLSSRGLYGYTF.

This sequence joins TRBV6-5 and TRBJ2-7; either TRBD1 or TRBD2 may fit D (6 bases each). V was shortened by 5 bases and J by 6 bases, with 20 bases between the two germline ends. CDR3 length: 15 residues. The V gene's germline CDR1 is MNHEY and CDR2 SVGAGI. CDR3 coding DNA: TGTGCCAGCAGTCAACGGAGGGCAGGGGTGCGCGAGCAGTACTTC. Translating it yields CASSQRRAGVREQYF.